This T cell receptor beta chain was observed in a study of cytomegalovirus exposure and HLA in healthy donors. Points from the study as a whole: In an earlier analysis, about 87% or about 30%: the productive usage of most TCR beta V segments. Presence/absence results assume similar sequencing depth per donor, which may not hold. Sequence variants that were highly shared formed a cluster that was likely a sequencing artifact. Roughly 170 TCR beta chains were listed as cytomegalovirus-associated.

The V gene lost 0 bases and the J gene lost 2 bases, with 6 bases spanning the gap. In germline, CDR1 is SGHDT, CDR2 YYEEEE. The CDR3 loop spans 15 amino acids. In this sample, this clone turned up a few times. Its antigen is undetermined. Other DNA sequences in the sample encode the same CDR3. A multiplex PCR was run with 60 Vbeta primers and 13 Jbeta primers. Libraries were prepared by immunoSEQ multiplex PCR; TCRdb keeps only in-frame clonotypes and omits some of them. The sample includes approximately 160,000 clones, about 77% of them seen just once. This sequence joins TRBV5-6 and TRBJ2-6; the D gene is possibly TRBD1 (5 bases). The TCR comes from a woman between 35 and 50 years old in good health and CMV-seropositive. Input material: PBMCs. In DNA, the CDR3 is TGTGCCAGCAGCTTGGGGGGCGCTGGGGCCAACGTCCTGACTTTC. Amino acid sequence: CASSLGGAGANVLTF.